This T cell receptor beta chain was retrieved from a study of T cell changes during pregnancy in multiple sclerosis. The CDR3 is 13 residues long. CDR1 is SNHLY, CDR2 FYNNEI, per germline. J gave up 6 bases and V 4 bases, and 3 bases lay outside the gene matches. Assay used: immunoSEQ multiplex PCR; TCRdb lists only in-frame clones, some missing. The sample lists over 50,000 clones; 70% to 90% were seen once. This clone showed up just a few times. This clonotype originated in a female donor with multiple sclerosis, enrolled in a pregnancy study. V usage is TRBV2 and J usage is TRBJ1-1; TRBD1 matches 9 bases. Sample: peripheral blood, taken after pregnancy. For the CDR3, the DNA is TGTGCCAGCAGTGGGACAGGGGCCTCTGAAGCTTTCTTT. Translated: CASSGTGASEAFF.